This note documents a single TCR beta chain sequence. The CDR3 is 13 residues long. Between the trimmed V and J ends, which lost 2 bases and 4 bases, there was a span of 6 bases. Through a sample-barcoded 5' primer and a J-beta primer mix, a second PCR was run for roughly 7 to 12 cycles. TCRdb independently ran MiXCR on the 5' RACE reads; one entry per CDR3 protein. The data contain approximately 800,000 distinct CDR3 sequences, around 24% of them singletons. These data originate in a study of blood T cells in healthy people across ages. These same data were also listed under a study on T cells of mothers and their children.

Sequenced input: blood. The chain has TRBV12-3 or TRBV12-4 and TRBJ1-3; D unclear. The clonotype was recovered from a boy between 5 and 17 years old in good health. The CDR3 loop is CASSLRGGNTIYF. As DNA, the CDR3 is TGTGCCAGCAGTTTAAGAGGGGGAAACACCATATATTTT.